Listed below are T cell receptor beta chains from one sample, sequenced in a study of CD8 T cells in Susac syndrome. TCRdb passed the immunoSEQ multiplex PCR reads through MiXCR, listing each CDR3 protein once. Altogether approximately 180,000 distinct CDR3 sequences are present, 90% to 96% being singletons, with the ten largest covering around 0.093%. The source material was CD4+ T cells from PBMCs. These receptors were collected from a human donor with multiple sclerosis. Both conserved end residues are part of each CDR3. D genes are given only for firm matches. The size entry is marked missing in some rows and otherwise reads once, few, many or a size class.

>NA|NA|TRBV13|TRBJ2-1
CASSWARGAEQFF
TGTGCCAGCAGCTGGGCCAGGGGTGCAGAGCAGTTCTTC
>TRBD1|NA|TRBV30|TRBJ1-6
CACRRTGGEHSPLHF
TGTGCCTGCCGGAGGACAGGAGGGGAGCATTCACCCCTCCACTTT
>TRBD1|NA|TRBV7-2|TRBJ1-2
CASSSGAQLRTGDYGYTF
TGTGCCAGCAGCTCAGGGGCCCAGTTGCGGACAGGGGACTATGGCTACACCTTC
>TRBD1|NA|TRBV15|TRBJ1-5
CATSSTGNQPQHF
TGTGCCACCAGCTCGACAGGGAATCAGCCCCAGCATTTT
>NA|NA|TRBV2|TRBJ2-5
CASQLTNQETQYF
TGTGCCAGTCAGCTAACTAATCAAGAGACCCAGTACTTC
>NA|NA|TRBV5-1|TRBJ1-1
CASSLNPGTEAFF
TGCGCCAGCAGCTTGAACCCAGGGACTGAAGCTTTCTTT
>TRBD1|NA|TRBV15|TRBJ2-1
CATSTYRGNSYNEQFF
TGTGCCACCAGCACGTACAGGGGGAACTCCTACAATGAGCAGTTCTTC
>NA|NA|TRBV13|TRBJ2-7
CASSYGGGTYEQYF
TGTGCCAGCAGCTACGGAGGGGGCACCTACGAGCAGTACTTC
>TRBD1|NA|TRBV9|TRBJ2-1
CASSVQGQGIHEQFF
TGTGCCAGCAGCGTACAGGGACAGGGCATCCATGAGCAGTTCTTC
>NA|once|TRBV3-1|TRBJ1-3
CASSQILQSGNTIYF
TGTGCCAGCAGCCAAATCCTGCAATCTGGAAACACCATATATTTT
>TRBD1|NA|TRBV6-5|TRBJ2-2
CASSSRDRGWGHRELFF
TGTGCCAGCAGTTCCCGGGACAGGGGATGGGGACACCGGGAGCTGTTTTTT
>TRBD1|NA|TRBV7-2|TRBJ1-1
CASSLERLQGAAEAFF
TGTGCCAGCAGCTTAGAAAGACTTCAGGGGGCAGCTGAAGCTTTCTTT
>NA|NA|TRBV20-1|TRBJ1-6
CSASAEGSSSPLHF
TGCAGTGCTAGCGCAGAGGGCTCGAGTTCACCCCTCCACTTT
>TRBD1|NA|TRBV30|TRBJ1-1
CAWSGQGWSEAFF
TGTGCCTGGAGTGGACAGGGGTGGTCTGAAGCTTTCTTT
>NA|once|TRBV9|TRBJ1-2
CASSVAHGGPGQRSSGYTF
TGTGCCAGCAGCGTAGCCCACGGGGGCCCTGGACAGCGGTCGAGTGGCTACACCTTC
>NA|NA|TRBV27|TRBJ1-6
CASSRLQGRSYNSPLHF
TGTGCCAGCAGCAGGCTTCAGGGGAGATCCTATAATTCACCCCTCCACTTT
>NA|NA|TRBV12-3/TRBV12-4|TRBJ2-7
CASSSGPSYEQYF
TGTGCCAGCAGCTCGGGGCCCTCCTACGAGCAGTACTTC
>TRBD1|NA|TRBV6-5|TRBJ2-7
CASSYSRDRTYEQYF
TGTGCCAGCAGTTACTCCCGGGACAGGACCTACGAGCAGTACTTC
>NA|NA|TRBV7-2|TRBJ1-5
CASSAGTYQPQHF
TGTGCCAGCAGCGCAGGAACATATCAGCCCCAGCATTTT
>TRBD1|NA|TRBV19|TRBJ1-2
CASSIDRARGYTF
TGTGCCAGTAGTATCGACAGGGCCAGGGGCTACACCTTC